The 26 T cell receptor beta chains below were found in one sample sequenced in a study of T cell repertoires in cytomegalovirus infection. These receptors have no known antigen. One entry per CDR3 protein results from TCRdb running MiXCR on the reads. This repertoire shows approximately 910,000 distinct CDR3 sequences, around 29% found once; its top ten account for about an eighth. Sequenced here: cultured CD8+ T cells from PBMCs, sampled from culture after CMV antigen stimulation. The receptors were sampled from a human donor in good health (CMV status not recorded). Some clones in this sample may be carry-over from other donors' samples.

This clonotype was found a few times. V usage is TRBV29-1 and J usage is TRBJ1-1; perhaps TRBD1 as D (5 bases). In germline, CDR1 is SQVTM, CDR2 ANQGSEA. CDR3 size: 13 residues. Trimming left V 5 bases short and J 4 bases short, with 14 bases between. The CDR3 nucleotides are TGCAGCGTTCCAGGGAGGGCGTTCACTGAAGCTTTCTTT. Translating gives CSVPGRAFTEAFF.

This clonotype was detected ten times or more. The J gene is TRBJ2-3, the V gene TRBV20-1; D might be TRBD2 (6 bases). Trimming shortened V by 6 bases and J by 10 bases, and 14 bases separated the two germline ends. In germline, CDR1 is DFQATT, CDR2 SNEGSKA (reference sequence). The CDR3 spans 11 residues. CDR3 in amino acids: CSARLELAQYF. CDR3 bases: TGCAGTGCCAGACTAGAGTTAGCGCAGTATTTT.

This clonotype was seen more than once but under ten times. The chain recombines TRBV5-6 with TRBJ2-3; D not resolved. The CDR3 has 14 residues. Trimming removed 1 base at V and 1 base at J, with 7 bases between. From germline, CDR1 is SGHDT and CDR2 YYEEEE. The CDR3 DNA follows: TGTGCCAGCAGCTTGCCTGCGGGCACAGATACGCAGTATTTT. Translation gives CASSLPAGTDTQYF.

V usage is TRBV6-2 or TRBV6-3 and J usage is TRBJ1-6, with D unclear. Trimming cost V 2 bases and J 14 bases, with 13 bases left between them. From germline, CDR1 is MNHEY and CDR2 SVGEGT. The CDR3 consists of 13 residues. The CDR3 nucleotides read TGTGCCAGCAGTTACCCGGCGGGGTCAGCCCTCCACTTT. Translating gives CASSYPAGSALHF.

This clonotype has only a few counts. The CDR3: CASSVDRGYSEQFF. CDR3 nucleotide sequence: TGTGCCAGCAGTGTGGACAGGGGTTATAGTGAGCAGTTCTTC. This chain links TRBV2 with TRBJ2-1, with 9 bases aligning to TRBD1. The CDR3 sequence is 14 residues long. The germline V gene has CDR1 SNHLY and CDR2 FYNNEI. V trimming: 4 bases; J trimming: 9 bases; junction bases outside the gene matches: 7.

This chain connects TRBV18 to TRBJ2-4; D possibly corresponds to TRBD1 (6 bases). The CDR3 sequence is 14 residues long. V lost 3 bases to trimming and J lost 8 bases, with 14 bases between them. Germline V CDR1 and CDR2: KGHSH, LQKENI. CDR3 amino acids: CASSPSRGPDIQYF. CDR3 bases: TGTGCCAGCTCACCTTCCAGGGGTCCGGACATTCAGTACTTC. Supplemented by reference TRBV18 and TRBJ2-4, the full variable domain reads NAGVMQNPRHLVRRRGQEARLRCSPMKGHSHVYWYRQLPEEGLKFMVYLQKENIIDESGMPKERFSAEFPKEGPSILRIQQVVRGDSAAYFCASSPSRGPDIQYFGAGTRLSVL.

V usage is TRBV29-1 and J usage is TRBJ2-2; D is tentatively TRBD1 or TRBD2 (5 bases each). This CDR3 region has 13 residues. V was trimmed by 2 bases and J by 7 bases, leaving 11 bases between them. CDR1 SQVTM and CDR2 ANQGSEA come from the germline V gene. The DNA for the CDR3 is TGCAGCGTTGAAAAGTTGGGGGTCGGGGAGCTGTTTTTT. Its protein product is CSVEKLGVGELFF.

This clonotype showed up many times. The V call is TRBV7-2, the J call TRBJ1-2; D is undetermined. CDR1 is SGHTA, CDR2 FQGNSA, per germline. The V end lost 5 bases, the J end lost 0 bases, and 16 bases lay between the germline ends. The CDR3 extends over 16 amino acids. For the CDR3, the DNA is TGTGCCAGCAGCGACGACGTGAGGGCCTCTAACTATGGCTACACCTTC. Amino acids: CASSDDVRASNYGYTF. The complete variable domain, with remaining parts taken from reference TRBV7-2 and TRBJ1-2, reads GAGVSQSPSNKVTEKGKDVELRCDPISGHTALYWYRQSLGQGLEFLIYFQGNSAPDKSGLPSDRFSAERTGGSVSTLTIQRTQQEDSAVYLCASSDDVRASNYGYTFGSGTRLTVV.

The chain combines TRBV6-6 with TRBJ1-5; D is unresolved. Germline V CDR1 and CDR2: MNHNY, SVGAGI (reference sequence). The CDR3 length is 14 residues. Trimming removed 7 bases from V and 0 bases from J, with 10 bases in between. The DNA of the CDR3 is TGTGCCAGCACAGTTCTGTATAGCAATCAGCCCCAGCATTTT. Translation: CASTVLYSNQPQHF.

This clonotype was counted once. V and J are TRBV6-2 or TRBV6-3 and TRBJ1-6; D uncertain. Trimming shortened V by 3 bases and J by 2 bases, and 14 bases separated the two germline ends. Germline loops: CDR1 MNHEY, CDR2 SVGEGT. CDR3 length: 17 residues. The CDR3 DNA sequence: TGTGCCAGCAGTTATGGGAGTCCGGCAGCCTATAATTCACCCCTCCACTTT. The encoded protein is CASSYGSPAAYNSPLHF.

In its sample, this clonotype was seen a few times. The genes are TRBV9 and TRBJ1-1, with D possibly being TRBD1 (5 bases). Germline V gives CDR1 SGDLS, CDR2 YYNGEE. CDR3 length equals 16 residues. Trimming removed 0 bases at V and 5 bases at J, with 17 bases between. The CDR3 nucleotides read TGTGCCAGCAGCGTAGGAAGCGGGGGTTTTCGGACTGAAGCTTTCTTT. Translating it yields CASSVGSGGFRTEAFF.

The J gene is TRBJ2-7, the V gene TRBV19, with D possibly called TRBD1 or TRBD2 (5 bases each). The V gene's germline CDR1 is LNHDA and CDR2 SQIVND (reference sequence). This CDR3 comprises 16 residues. V dropped 4 bases and J dropped 4 bases, with 20 bases sitting between them. The CDR3, as DNA: TGTGCCAGTAGTACCCCCGGGACCAGGTCAATATACGAGCAGTACGTC. Translating it yields CASSTPGTRSIYEQYV.

This clonotype was counted at least ten times. Here the CDR3 reads CSARGGTSDLPGTQYF. The CDR3 nucleotides are TGCAGTGCTAGAGGGGGGACTAGCGACCTCCCAGGGACGCAGTATTTT. This chain joins TRBV20-1 and TRBJ2-3; TRBD2 matches at 10 bases. The CDR3 contains 16 residues. Germline V gene lookup returns CDR1 DFQATT and CDR2 SNEGSKA (reference sequence). Trimming took 1 base from V and 9 from J; bases not matched to a gene: 13.

This clonotype was counted only a few times. V is TRBV11-2 and J is TRBJ2-1; 7 bases align to TRBD1. The CDR3 runs 19 residues. V lost 0 bases, J lost 2 bases, and 13 bases stayed unmatched. The V gene's germline CDR1 is SGHAT and CDR2 FQNNGV. As DNA, the CDR3 is TGTGCCAGCAGCTTAGATCGAGGGGGCACATTTAGGGCCTACAATGAGCAGTTCTTC. Amino acid sequence: CASSLDRGGTFRAYNEQFF.

The chain uses TRBV5-1 and TRBJ2-2; TRBD2 matches at 10 bases. V was pared by 5 bases and J by 0 bases, with 13 bases of the junction left unmatched. Germline values: CDR1 SGHRS, CDR2 YFSETQ. The CDR3 contains 19 residues. The CDR3 DNA is TGCGCCAGCAGGGACAAGGCTAGCGGGGGTTCTGCGAACACCGGGGAGCTGTTTTTT. Translated: CASRDKASGGSANTGELFF.

This clonotype was recorded only once. The genes are TRBV4-1 and TRBJ2-1, with 13 bases lining up with TRBD2. The CDR3 has 17 amino acids. With V trimmed by 1 base and J by 12 bases, 12 bases remained unmatched. Germline CDR1 reads MGHRA; CDR2 reads YSYEKL. Here the CDR3 DNA reads TGCGCCAGCAGCCAAGTCTCCGTTACTAGCGGGGGGGCCGGGCAGTTCTTC. Protein sequence: CASSQVSVTSGGAGQFF.

This clonotype was picked up many times. This chain links TRBV19 with TRBJ1-1; no definite D call. V shed 9 bases and J shed 2 bases, with 7 bases lying between them. CDR3 length equals 11 residues. The germline gives CDR1 LNHDA, CDR2 SQIVND (reference sequence). The CDR3 bases are TGTGCCAGCAGAGCAAACACTGAAGCTTTCTTT. Translation gives CASRANTEAFF.

The chain is built from TRBV27 and TRBJ1-1, with D possibly TRBD1 on 6 matching bases. The length of the CDR3 is 14 residues. V lost 7 bases, J lost 2 bases, and 14 bases lay in between. The V gene's germline CDR1 is MNHEY and CDR2 SMNVEV (reference sequence). CDR3 DNA sequence: TGTGCCAGCAAAATCGTAGGGGGAAACACTGAAGCTTTCTTT. It translates to CASKIVGGNTEAFF.

This clonotype was recorded at least ten times. The chain is built from TRBV7-8 and TRBJ2-5; D not resolved. CDR1 and CDR2 (germline): SGHVS, FQNEAQ. The CDR3 sequence is 15 residues long. Trimming took 1 base from V and 5 from J, leaving 14 bases between them. The CDR3 DNA reads TGTGCCAGCAGCTTAGAAGGCACGACTCCGGAGACCCAGTACTTC. Amino acid sequence: CASSLEGTTPETQYF.

This chain uses TRBV2 with TRBJ2-7; perhaps TRBD1 as D (5 bases). V was cut by 5 bases and J by 0 bases, with 14 bases left in between. This CDR3 contains 15 residues. Germline V CDR1 and CDR2: SNHLY, FYNNEI. CDR3 residues: CASSSQASSSYEQYF. The DNA of the CDR3 is TGTGCCAGCAGTTCACAGGCCTCAAGCTCCTACGAGCAGTACTTC.

This clonotype was observed at least ten times. The chain uses TRBV7-2 and TRBJ1-5; weak D call: TRBD1 (5 bases). V was trimmed by 5 bases and J by 1 base, leaving 12 bases between them. The CDR3 sequence is 15 residues long. The germline V gene has CDR1 SGHTA and CDR2 FQGNSA. Here the CDR3 reads CASSRPGASNQPQHF. In DNA form, the CDR3 reads TGTGCCAGCAGCCGTCCCGGGGCGAGCAATCAGCCCCAGCATTTT.

The table lists this clonotype with a count of one. One end of the junction does not line up with germline, which may come from a read error. The chain couples TRBV25-1 to TRBJ1-2, with unresolved D. In germline, CDR1 is MGHDK, CDR2 SYGVNS. The CDR3 is 14 residues long. The CDR3: CANSPPITNYGYTF. Here the CDR3 DNA reads TGTGCCAACAGTCCCCCCATAACAAACTATGGCTACACCTTC.

The sample holds a few counts of this clonotype. This chain joins TRBV6-2 or TRBV6-3 and TRBJ2-7; 11 bases agree with TRBD1. CDR3 size: 19 residues. J gave up 2 bases and V 4 bases, and 16 bases lay outside the gene matches. Looked up from germline, CDR1 is MNHEY and CDR2 is SVGEGT. The CDR3 DNA sequence: TGTGCCAGCAGTTTCAAGGGACAGGGGGTACCCTACGATGCCTACGAGCAGTACTTC. This gives the protein CASSFKGQGVPYDAYEQYF.

This rearrangement joins TRBV11-2 to TRBJ2-7; the D gene is possibly TRBD2 (7 bases). The V and J ends lost 4 bases and 2 bases respectively, with 12 bases between them. Germline-derived CDR1 and CDR2 are SGHAT and FQNNGV. The CDR3 contains 14 residues. The CDR3 region is CASSSWGGPYEQYV. CDR3 bases: TGTGCCAGCAGCTCCTGGGGGGGCCCCTACGAGCAGTACGTC.

This clonotype was detected only a few times. CDR3 in amino acids: CASSIWGQSFNQPQHF. CDR3 coding DNA: TGTGCCAGTAGTATCTGGGGACAGTCATTCAATCAGCCCCAGCATTTT. This chain links TRBV19 with TRBJ1-5, with 7 positions matching TRBD1. From germline, CDR1 is LNHDA and CDR2 SQIVND (reference sequence). The V segment lost 3 bases and the J segment 3 bases; nucleotides outside the gene matches: 8. The CDR3 consists of 16 residues.

A few counts support this clonotype. This chain connects TRBV28 to TRBJ1-2; 7 nucleotides align to TRBD1. Trimming removed 6 bases from V and 5 bases from J; junction bases left unmatched: 12. CDR1 and CDR2 from the germline V gene are MDHEN and SYDVKM. This CDR3 has 15 residues. CDR3 residues: CASRSLRQGLYGYTF. As DNA, the CDR3 is TGTGCCAGCAGATCCCTCCGACAGGGACTTTATGGCTACACCTTC.